The clone carrying this TCR beta chain was recorded at least ten times. The antigen is not known. TCRdb re-analysed the 5' RACE reads in MiXCR, keeping a single row per CDR3 protein. The sample lists approximately 300,000 distinct CDR3 sequences; around 6.8% were seen once. With V trimmed by 4 bases and J by 4 bases, 8 bases remained unmatched. This CDR3 has 15 amino acids. Per germline, CDR1 SGHAT and CDR2 FQNNGV. These data come from a study of T cells after yellow fever vaccination. Points from the study as a whole: A large majority of primary-vaccination clones showed up again after the booster (approximately 95% CD4, around 85% CD8).

The rearrangement links TRBV11-2 to TRBJ1-1; 8 positions match TRBD1. This sequence originates from a man aged 18 to 29 who received the YFV17D yellow fever vaccine. The sample in question was PBMCs, obtained about 41 days after the first yellow fever vaccination. The CDR3 sequence is CASSYGQGTLTEAFF. Written as DNA, the CDR3 is TGTGCCAGCAGCTATGGACAGGGAACCCTCACTGAAGCTTTCTTT.